This TCR beta chain was captured in a study of identical twins. TCRdb re-derived calls from the 5' RACE reads in MiXCR, one entry per CDR3 protein. The table shows about 730,000 distinct CDR3 sequences, with around 20% occurring only once. This CDR3 region has 12 residues. V was pared by 5 bases and J by 6 bases, with 10 bases between. Germline lookup yields CDR1 GTSNPN and CDR2 SVGIG (reference sequence). A further study also used this sample, focusing on T cells expressing NK-cell markers. As that study records: Among the eight sequenced donors, seven tested HCMV-seropositive and one tested seronegative. There were four donors in whom these clonotypes also led the CD3+CD56-NKG2C+ fraction.

This clonotype originated in a woman aged 18-30 years in good health. This chain links TRBV30 with TRBJ2-2; D remains ambiguous. Sequenced: PBMCs. The CDR3 sequence is CAWPATAGELFF. CDR3 coding DNA: TGTGCCTGGCCGGCTACGGCCGGGGAGCTGTTTTTT. Full variable domain (remainder filled in from reference TRBV30 and TRBJ2-2): SQTIHQWPATLVQPVGSPLSLECTVEGTSNPNLYWYRQAAGRGLQLLFYSVGIGQISSEVPQNLSASRPQDRQFILSSKKLLLSDSGFYLCAWPATAGELFFGEGSRLTVL.